This TCR beta chain was profiled in a study of cytomegalovirus exposure and HLA in healthy donors. About this clone itself: Antigen specificity is unknown.

Primers included in the PCR were 60 Vbeta and 13 Jbeta primers. The assay was immunoSEQ multiplex PCR, and TCRdb's table has in-frame clones only and misses some. Counted here are more than 95,000 clones, approximately 78% occurring once; the ten biggest clones make up approximately 1.9%. Study findings and constraints: Fewer N-insertions than the 666-donor mean were reportedly shown by an Asian-associated ancestry cluster in a later analysis.

The sequenced sample consisted of PBMCs. This TCR was sampled from a woman aged 35 to 49 in good health and CMV-seronegative.

The CDR3: CASSSPGQGNYGYTF. CDR3 nucleotide sequence: TGTGCCAGCAGTTCCCCCGGACAGGGAAACTATGGCTACACCTTC. The chain has TRBV7-2 and TRBJ1-2; the match to TRBD1 covers 8 bases. CDR3 length: 15 amino acids. Trimming removed 6 bases from V and 2 bases from J; junction bases left unmatched: 8. The germline V gene has CDR1 SGHTA and CDR2 FQGNSA. Variable domain in full (rest from reference TRBV7-2 and TRBJ1-2): GAGVSQSPSNKVTEKGKDVELRCDPISGHTALYWYRQSLGQGLEFLIYFQGNSAPDKSGLPSDRFSAERTGGSVSTLTIQRTQQEDSAVYLCASSSPGQGNYGYTFGSGTRLTVV.